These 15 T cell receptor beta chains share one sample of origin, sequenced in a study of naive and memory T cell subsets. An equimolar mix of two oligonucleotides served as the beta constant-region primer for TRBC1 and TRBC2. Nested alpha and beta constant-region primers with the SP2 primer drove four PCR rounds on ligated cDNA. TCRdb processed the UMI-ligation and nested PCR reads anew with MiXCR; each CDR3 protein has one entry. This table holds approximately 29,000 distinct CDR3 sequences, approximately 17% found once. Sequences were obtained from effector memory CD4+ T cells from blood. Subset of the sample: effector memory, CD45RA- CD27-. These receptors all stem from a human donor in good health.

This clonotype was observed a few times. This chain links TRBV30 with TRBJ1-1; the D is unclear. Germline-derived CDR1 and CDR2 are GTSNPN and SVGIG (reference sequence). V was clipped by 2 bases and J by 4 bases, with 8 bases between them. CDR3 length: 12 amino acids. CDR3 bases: TGTGCCTGGAGTTTCTTAAGCACTGAAGCTTTCTTT. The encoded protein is CAWSFLSTEAFF.

The CDR3 protein is CASSPPPIYNEQFF. The CDR3, as DNA: TGTGCCAGCAGCCCTCCCCCAATTTACAATGAGCAGTTCTTC. The genes are TRBV7-8 and TRBJ2-1; no clear D. The length of the CDR3 is 14 residues. V shed 5 bases and J shed 4 bases, with 12 bases lying between them. The germline V gene has CDR1 SGHVS and CDR2 FQNEAQ.

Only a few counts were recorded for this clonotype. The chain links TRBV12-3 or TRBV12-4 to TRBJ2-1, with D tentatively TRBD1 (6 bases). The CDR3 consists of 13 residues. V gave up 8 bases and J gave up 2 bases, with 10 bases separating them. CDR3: CASGQPTYNEQFF. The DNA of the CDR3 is TGTGCCAGCGGACAGCCGACCTACAATGAGCAGTTCTTC.

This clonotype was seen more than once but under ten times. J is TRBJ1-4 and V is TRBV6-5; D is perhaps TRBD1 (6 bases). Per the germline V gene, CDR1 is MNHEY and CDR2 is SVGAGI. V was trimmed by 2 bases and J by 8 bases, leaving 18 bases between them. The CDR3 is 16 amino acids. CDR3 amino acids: CASSYGYRAKNEKLFF. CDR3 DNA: TGTGCCAGCAGTTACGGATACAGGGCCAAGAACGAAAAACTGTTTTTT.

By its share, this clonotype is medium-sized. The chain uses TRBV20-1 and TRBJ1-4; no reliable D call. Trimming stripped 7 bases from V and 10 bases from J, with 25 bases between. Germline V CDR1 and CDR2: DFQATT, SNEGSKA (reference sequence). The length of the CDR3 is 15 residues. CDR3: CSVPSHRDPTGKLFF. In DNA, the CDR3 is TGCAGTGTTCCCTCCCACAGAGACCCAACCGGAAAACTGTTTTTT.

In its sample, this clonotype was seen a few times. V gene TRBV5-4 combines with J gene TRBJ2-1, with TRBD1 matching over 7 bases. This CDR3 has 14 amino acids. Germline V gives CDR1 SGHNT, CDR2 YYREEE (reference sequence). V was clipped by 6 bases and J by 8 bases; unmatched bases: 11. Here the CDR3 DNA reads TGTGCCAGCAAACAGGGGTTCGGAAGGGATGAGCAGTTCTTC. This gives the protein CASKQGFGRDEQFF.

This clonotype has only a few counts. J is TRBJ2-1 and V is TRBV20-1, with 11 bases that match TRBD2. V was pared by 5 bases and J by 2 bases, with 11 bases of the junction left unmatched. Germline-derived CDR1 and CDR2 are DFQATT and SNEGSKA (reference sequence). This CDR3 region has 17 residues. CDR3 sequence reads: CSAEPTSGSVAYNEQFF. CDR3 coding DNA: TGCAGTGCTGAGCCAACTAGCGGGAGTGTCGCCTACAATGAGCAGTTCTTC.

CDR3 bases: TGTGCCAGCAGTCGAGGCGCGGGGGGCCGTACTAACTATGGCTACACCTTC. The encoded protein is CASSRGAGGRTNYGYTF. V usage is TRBV6-5 and J usage is TRBJ1-2, with D tentatively TRBD1 (6 bases). V shed 5 bases and J shed 0 bases, with 19 bases lying between them. The CDR3 consists of 17 residues. Germline CDR1 and CDR2: MNHEY and SVGAGI.

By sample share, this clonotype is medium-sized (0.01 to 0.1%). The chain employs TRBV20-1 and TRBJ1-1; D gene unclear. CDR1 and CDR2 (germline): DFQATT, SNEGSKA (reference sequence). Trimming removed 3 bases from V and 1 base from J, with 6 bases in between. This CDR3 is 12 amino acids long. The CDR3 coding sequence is TGCAGTGCTAGCATCAGGAACACTGAAGCTTTCTTT. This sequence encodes CSASIRNTEAFF.

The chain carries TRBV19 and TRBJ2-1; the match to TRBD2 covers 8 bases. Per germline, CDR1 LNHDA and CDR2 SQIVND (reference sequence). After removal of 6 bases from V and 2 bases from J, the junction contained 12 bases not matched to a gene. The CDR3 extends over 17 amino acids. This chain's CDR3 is CASRKLSGRGAYNEQFF. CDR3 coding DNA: TGTGCCAGTAGAAAATTAAGCGGGAGAGGGGCCTACAATGAGCAGTTCTTC.

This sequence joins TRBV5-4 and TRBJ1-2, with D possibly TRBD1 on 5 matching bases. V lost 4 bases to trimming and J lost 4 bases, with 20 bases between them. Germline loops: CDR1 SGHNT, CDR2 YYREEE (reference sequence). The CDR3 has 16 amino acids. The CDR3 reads CASSPGLSDSLYGYTF. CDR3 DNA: TGTGCCAGCAGCCCAGGCCTTTCTGACAGCCTCTATGGCTACACCTTC.

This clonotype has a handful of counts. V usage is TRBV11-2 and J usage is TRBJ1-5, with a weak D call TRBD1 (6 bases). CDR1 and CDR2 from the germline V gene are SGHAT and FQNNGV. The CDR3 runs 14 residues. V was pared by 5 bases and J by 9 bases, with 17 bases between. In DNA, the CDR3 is TGTGCCAGCAGCCCAAGGCCAGGGGATGGGCCCCAGCATTTT. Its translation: CASSPRPGDGPQHF.

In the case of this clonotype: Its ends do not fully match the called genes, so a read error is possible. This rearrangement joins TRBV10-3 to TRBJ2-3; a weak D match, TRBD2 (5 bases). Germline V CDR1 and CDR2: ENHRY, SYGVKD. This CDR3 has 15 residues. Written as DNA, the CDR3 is TGTACCATCAGAAGGACTGTTTCTAGCACAGATACGCAGTATTTT. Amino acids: CTIRRTVSSTDTQYF.

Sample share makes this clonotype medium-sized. CDR3 sequence reads: CSARDRLNTEAFF. In nucleotides, the CDR3 is TGCAGTGCTAGAGATAGATTGAACACTGAAGCTTTCTTT. This chain links TRBV20-1 with TRBJ1-1; D is unclear. In germline, CDR1 is DFQATT, CDR2 SNEGSKA (reference sequence). The V end was cut by 0 bases, the J end by 0 bases, with 5 bases between. This CDR3 contains 13 residues.

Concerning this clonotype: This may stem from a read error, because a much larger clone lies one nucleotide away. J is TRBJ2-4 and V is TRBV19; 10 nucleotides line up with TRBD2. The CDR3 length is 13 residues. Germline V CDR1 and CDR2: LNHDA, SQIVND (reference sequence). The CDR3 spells CASSQGLADIHYF. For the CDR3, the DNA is TGTGCCAGTAGCCAAGGACTAGCGGACATTCACTACTTC.